The next 2 T cell receptor beta chains were all read from a single sample in a study of T cell changes during pregnancy in multiple sclerosis (dated by TCRdb to between 2018 and 2021). Libraries were made using the immunoSEQ multiplex PCR assay. In TCRdb, the immuneACCESS table is reduced to in-frame sequences with V and J assigned. These tables do not hold every clone; where another copy was compared, an unresolved V gene accounts for under half, and the others remain unexplained. A total of about 54,000 clones appear in this sample, about 91% of them only once. The leading ten clones occupy roughly 1.2% of the sample. The specimen comprised peripheral blood, sampled after pregnancy. The receptors shown here come from a female donor in good health, enrolled as a control in a pregnancy study.

The chain couples TRBV5-3 to TRBJ2-6; maybe TRBD2 (5 bases). Being an ORF, TRBV5-3 has a function that is uncertain. V was shortened by 1 base and J by 0 bases, with 14 bases between the two germline ends. The length of the CDR3 is 18 residues. The CDR3 bases are TGTGCCAGAAGCTTGAAGGCGACGGGGAGCTCTGGGGCCAACGTCCTGACTTTC. It yields the protein CARSLKATGSSGANVLTF.

The J gene is TRBJ1-1, the V gene TRBV7-2, with TRBD1 matching 8 bases. V was pared by 6 bases and J by 1 base, with 4 bases of the junction left unmatched. The CDR3 loop spans 14 amino acids. Germline values: CDR1 SGHTA, CDR2 FQGNSA. The CDR3: CASRQDRANTEAFF. In DNA, the CDR3 is TGTGCCAGCAGGCAGGACAGGGCGAACACTGAAGCTTTCTTT. The variable domain in full, completed from reference TRBV7-2 and TRBJ1-1, reads GAGVSQSPSNKVTEKGKDVELRCDPISGHTALYWYRQSLGQGLEFLIYFQGNSAPDKSGLPSDRFSAERTGGSVSTLTIQRTQQEDSAVYLCASRQDRANTEAFFGQGTRLTVV.